This TCR beta chain was obtained from a study of cytomegalovirus exposure and HLA in healthy donors. Study-level results: The authors enumerated some 170 TCR beta chains as linked to cytomegalovirus.

CDR1 is SGHRS, CDR2 YFSETQ, per germline. The length of the CDR3 is 16 residues. The V segment lost 4 bases and the J segment 7 bases; nucleotides outside the gene matches: 13. Primers included in the PCR were 60 Vbeta and 13 Jbeta primers. Profiled with immunoSEQ multiplex PCR; TCRdb holds only in-frame clones, not every one. The table records about 130,000 clones, 75% to 85% of them present only once. On this clone: The antigen remains unidentified.

The sequencing sample was made of PBMCs. The TCR comes from a man aged 18 to 30 in good health and CMV-seronegative. The gene calls are TRBV5-1 and TRBJ2-3; 9 positions match TRBD2. The CDR3, as DNA: TGCGCCAGCAGCCCAGATAGCGGGAGAGGATCAAATACGCAGTATTTT. It translates to CASSPDSGRGSNTQYF.